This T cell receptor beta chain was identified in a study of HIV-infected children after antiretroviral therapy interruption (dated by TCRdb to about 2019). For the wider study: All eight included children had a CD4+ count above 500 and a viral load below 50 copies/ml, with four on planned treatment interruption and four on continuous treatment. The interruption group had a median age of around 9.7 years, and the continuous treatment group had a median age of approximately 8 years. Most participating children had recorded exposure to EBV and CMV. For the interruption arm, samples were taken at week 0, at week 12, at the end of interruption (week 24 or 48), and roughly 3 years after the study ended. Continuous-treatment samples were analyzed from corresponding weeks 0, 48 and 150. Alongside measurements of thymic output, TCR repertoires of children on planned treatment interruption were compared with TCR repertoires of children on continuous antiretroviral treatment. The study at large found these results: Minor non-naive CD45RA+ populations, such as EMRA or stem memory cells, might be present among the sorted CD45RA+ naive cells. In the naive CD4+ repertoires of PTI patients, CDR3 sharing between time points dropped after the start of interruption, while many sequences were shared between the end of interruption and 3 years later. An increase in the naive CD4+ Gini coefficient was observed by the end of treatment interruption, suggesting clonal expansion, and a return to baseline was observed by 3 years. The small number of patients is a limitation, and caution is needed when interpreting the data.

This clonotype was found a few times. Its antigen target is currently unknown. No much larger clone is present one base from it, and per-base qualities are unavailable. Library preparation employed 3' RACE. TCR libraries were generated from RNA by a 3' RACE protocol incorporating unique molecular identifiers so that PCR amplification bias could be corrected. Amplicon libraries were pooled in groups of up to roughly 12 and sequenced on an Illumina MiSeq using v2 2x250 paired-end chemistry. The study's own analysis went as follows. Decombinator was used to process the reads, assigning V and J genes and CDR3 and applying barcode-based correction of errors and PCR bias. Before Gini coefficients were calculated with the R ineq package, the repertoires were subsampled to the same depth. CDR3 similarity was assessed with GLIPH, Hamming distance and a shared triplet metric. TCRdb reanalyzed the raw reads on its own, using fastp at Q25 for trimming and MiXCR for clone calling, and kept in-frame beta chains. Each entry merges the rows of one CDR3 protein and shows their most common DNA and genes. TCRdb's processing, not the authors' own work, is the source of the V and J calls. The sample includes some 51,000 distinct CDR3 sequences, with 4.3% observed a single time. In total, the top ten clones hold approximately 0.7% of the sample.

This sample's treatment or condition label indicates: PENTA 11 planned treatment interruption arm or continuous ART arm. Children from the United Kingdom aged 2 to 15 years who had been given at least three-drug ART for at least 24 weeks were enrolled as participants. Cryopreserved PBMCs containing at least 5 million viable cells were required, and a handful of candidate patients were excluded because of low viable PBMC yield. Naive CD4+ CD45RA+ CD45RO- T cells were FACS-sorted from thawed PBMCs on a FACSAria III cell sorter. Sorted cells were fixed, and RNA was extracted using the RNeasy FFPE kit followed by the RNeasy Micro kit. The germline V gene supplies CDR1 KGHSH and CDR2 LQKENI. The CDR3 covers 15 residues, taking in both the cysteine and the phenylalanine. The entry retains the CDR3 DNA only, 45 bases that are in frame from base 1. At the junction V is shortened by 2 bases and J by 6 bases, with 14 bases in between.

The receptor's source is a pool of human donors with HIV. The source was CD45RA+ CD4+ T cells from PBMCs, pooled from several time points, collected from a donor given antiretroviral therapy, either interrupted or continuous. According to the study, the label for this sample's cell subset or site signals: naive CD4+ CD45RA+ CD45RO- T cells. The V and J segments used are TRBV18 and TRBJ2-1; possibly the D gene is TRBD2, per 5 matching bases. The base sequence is TGTGCCAGCTCACCATCATTCGGGGTCCGCAATGAGCAGTTCTTC. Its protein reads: CASSPSFGVRNEQFF. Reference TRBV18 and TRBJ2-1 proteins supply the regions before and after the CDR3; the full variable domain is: NAGVMQNPRHLVRRRGQEARLRCSPMKGHSHVYWYRQLPEEGLKFMVYLQKENIIDESGMPKERFSAEFPKEGPSILRIQQVVRGDSAAYFCASSPSFGVRNEQFFGPGTRLTVL.